This TCR beta chain comes out of a study of cytomegalovirus exposure and HLA in healthy donors (dated by TCRdb to about 2017). With respect to the entire study: In an earlier analysis of about 560 of the donors, around 290 Gb of sequence data and 117 million unique TCR beta sequences from 150 million to 200 million T cells were reported. An early release covering roughly 640 HLA-typed donors comprised about 310 gigabases of sequencing data and around 86 million unique TCR sequences. The genetic ancestry cluster associated with self-reported Caucasian donors included roughly 84% of the roughly 410 genotyped donors. The study was designed to test whether signatures of past pathogen exposure could be identified by cataloging public T cell receptors. The study used immunosequencing to profile the T cell repertoires of more than 650 subjects and linked those repertoires to cytomegalovirus serostatus. A separate validation cohort of over 95 different subjects was used in addition to the roughly 720-subject first cohort. High-throughput TCR immunosequencing, statistical association of individual TCRs with disease status, and machine learning were combined to predict cytomegalovirus infection status. A later analysis re-examined previously published TCR beta repertoires from about 670 donors and added high-resolution HLA genotyping to investigate patterns of TCR occurrence. Rather than drawing on any new phenotypic data, the later analysis identified candidate immune exposures from TCR beta sequences and the way those sequences occurred across donors. In an earlier analysis of 500 to 650 of the donors, high-throughput TCR beta sequencing was used to judge whether each TCR beta V gene segment behaved as functional or pseudogenic. Donor age, sex, ethnicity and CMV serostatus were collected together with the repertoire data. A later genetic analysis used genome-wide SNP genotypes for about 60% of the 666 donors, treating that subset as a discovery cohort. Every repertoire in the discovery cohort had been generated on one and the same sequencing platform. Both class I and class II loci were covered by HLA typing, at four-digit resolution. The number of typed donors differed by locus: about 620-630 for A, B, C, DRB1 and DQB1; 522 for DQA1; 606 for DPA1; and roughly 470 for DPB1. Roughly 5 DR-DQ haplotypes were handled as single units for association and clustering, since linkage in the cohort was strong. Among some 400 genotyped donors of the cohort, an average of around 250,000 unique TCR beta nucleotide sequences was sequenced per donor, of which about 19% were non-productive.

A note on this clone: Which antigen it targets is not known. Base-call qualities are not available, and no considerably larger clone is one nucleotide away.

The receptor library was made with the immunoSEQ multiplex PCR assay. For the multiplex PCR, a mixture combining 60 forward primers for TCR Vbeta segments and 13 reverse primers for TCR Jbeta segments was used. A multiplex PCR assay on genomic DNA amplified the CDR3 region of rearranged TCR beta genes. Amplified TCR beta libraries were sequenced as 87-base-pair reads on the Illumina HiSeq System. The study's processing was this. A later analysis counted tens of millions of unique TCR beta chains across the 500 to 850 repertoires, and 9 million to 14 million of these chains were shared by at least two donors. Raw reads were error-corrected and collapsed into unique sequences with a nearest-neighbor algorithm that merged closely related sequences to remove PCR and sequencing errors. Alignment of CDR3 sequences to IMGT reference sequences was used to assign V, D and J gene segments. For a sequence to be retained, at least a six-nucleotide match to both a V gene segment and a J gene segment was required. A rearrangement counted as productive if the CDR3 had no stop codons and remained in frame with V and J, and every other rearrangement counted as non-productive. Following IMGT convention, CDR3 was defined as the stretch from the second conserved V-encoded cysteine to the conserved J-encoded phenylalanine. The earlier analysis of approximately 500 of the donors excluded sequences that lacked an unambiguous match to a single V gene segment. In an earlier analysis of 587 of the donors, V segments were called functional above 56.7% productive rearrangements and were called segregating when the between-donor standard deviation exceeded 5%. A statistical classification framework was built to diagnose cytomegalovirus status from the catalog of TCR beta chain sequences. V and J gene assignment, in a later analysis, came from comparing TCR nucleotide sequences with IMGT/GENE-DB human TR gene sequences. Using the TCRdist pipeline, a later analysis assigned CDR3 sequences along with most-parsimonious VDJ recombination scenarios. In a later analysis, each TCR beta chain was defined by its CDR3 amino acid sequence together with its V-gene family, and reads lacking a unique V-gene family were excluded. To address suspected cross-contamination and a sequencing artifact, a later analysis removed around 600 highly shared, low-generation-probability nucleotide sequences. For each public chain, a later analysis derived a clonal expansion index from normalized ranks of inferred template counts within each repertoire. In a later analysis, generation probabilities were computed using a VDJ recombination model fitted to out-of-frame rearrangements, and the results were checked against IGoR. Hypergeometric tests were used in a later analysis to score TCR-TCR, TCR-HLA and TCR-CMV co-occurrence, with a repertoire-size bias correction applied to the TCR pairs. In a later analysis, false discovery rates were estimated by permuting HLA or CMV assignments 20 times. In a later analysis, co-occurring TCRs were grouped using DBSCAN, with TCRdist sequence similarity added in when clustering inside HLA-allele-positive subsets. Co-occurrence clustering excluded repertoires with fewer than 30,000 or more than 120,000 public chains, plus five with anomalous nucleotide sharing. TCRdb provides this immuneACCESS table in a form limited to in-frame rearrangements. Some clones are lacking; in checked studies, under half of them reflect an unresolved V gene, and why the rest are absent is not known. Clonal size and the V and J genes are those of that table, whereas D and trimming came from the DNA. The sample table lists 150,000 to 200,000 clones, around 80% of them with a count of one. The ten largest clones take up 4.4% of the sample.

The cohort consisted of 650 to 700 healthy bone marrow donors. At the time of sampling, every cohort member was nominally healthy, though immune exposures that went unrecorded were likely present. The donor was CMV seropositive and was included in the group of 250 to 300 seropositive cohort members. Each donor provided a peripheral blood sample, and peripheral blood mononuclear cells were used for TCR beta sequencing. Genomic DNA extraction from the blood cell samples was performed with the Qiagen DNeasy Blood Extraction Kit. Overall results and qualifications from the work: Because the 87-base-pair reads could not distinguish some IMGT-functional V segments, including TRBV6-2 and TRBV6-3, those segments were excluded. A later analysis associated about 18,000 TCR beta sequences with specific HLA alleles at a false discovery rate of 0.05. In a later analysis, HLA-associated TCR beta chains showed more clonal expansion and lower generation probabilities than non-associated chains that were equally common. A group of highly shared sequence variants was considered likely to be a technical artifact of the sequencing pipeline. The only immune exposure information available for the cohort was CMV serostatus. In an earlier analysis of some 640 of the donors, most TCR beta V segments were observed in productive rearrangements about 90% or about 30% of the time, broadly matching IMGT annotations. Most TCR sequences were observed very rarely across donors, whereas some public TCRs were present in many individuals. Because counts were too low, roughly 17 rarely observed V segments, including chromosome 9 orphons, were left out of the earlier analysis of 587 of the donors. According to a later genetic analysis, donors in an Asian-associated ancestry cluster had fewer N-insertions in productive TCRs than the approximately 650-donor mean. Only TCR beta chains were sequenced in this cohort, and the absence of alpha or paired-chain data limited detectable features. In a later analysis, the rate of TCR association differed among HLA loci, with DRB1 alleles having the most associated TCRs and HLA-C alleles having the fewest. Several of the top co-occurrence clusters appeared to be linked to parvovirus B19, influenza, CMV and Epstein-Barr virus, according to a later analysis. Correlated functional status among segregating V segments might reflect linkage disequilibrium, but an unknown experimental factor could not be ruled out. In vitro tests confirmed that a few of the cytomegalovirus-associated TCR beta chains recognize cytomegalovirus antigens. According to the authors, the approach could potentially be generalized to other disease states and immunological phenotypes. When HLA alleles, especially DR and DQ, strongly co-occurred, attributing TCR associations to individual alleles was difficult. A further reported finding was that TCR beta sequences accurately predicted the HLA-A and HLA-B alleles for most subjects in the first cohort. In a later genetic analysis, a missense DCLRE1C variant was associated with V-gene and J-gene trimming of TCR beta chains, and the association was replicated in an independent cohort. Cytomegalovirus status was reported to be diagnosed by the classifier with high specificity and sensitivity in both the original and validation cohorts. Most CMV-associated TCR beta chains appeared to be HLA-restricted in a later analysis, and the HLA associations seemed to be driven largely by CMV exposure. Because HLA typing was unavailable for some donors at each locus, only the typed subset was used in association tests. The study gave a list of some 150 TCR beta chains associated with cytomegalovirus. Roughly uniform sequencing depth across donors was assumed in presence/absence analyses, although this assumption may not hold.

Sequences MDHEN (CDR1) and SYDVKM (CDR2) are obtained from the germline V gene. The cysteine opens and the phenylalanine closes a CDR3 of 16 amino acids. Left in the record is the CDR3 DNA by itself, 48 bases read in frame from the first base. V and J lose 8 bases and 0 bases, and a span of 16 bases separates them. This TCR was recovered from a woman in her thirties in good health and CMV-seropositive. The V and J segments used are TRBV28 and TRBJ1-4, with the D gene too uncertain to name. Sequences were obtained from PBMCs. The CDR3 reads CASRAQYWTTNEKLFF. The bases read TGTGCCAGCCGAGCACAGTATTGGACAACTAATGAAAAACTGTTTTTT.